This T cell receptor (beta chain) appears in the sequencing data of a study of lymphopenia after photon versus proton radiotherapy. This CDR3 has 16 residues. The germline V gene encodes CDR1 WNHNN and CDR2 SYGVQD (reference sequence). Unmatched junction bases numbered 13, after V lost 8 bases and J lost 8 bases. Produced via immunoSEQ multiplex PCR; TCRdb's table is partial and in-frame only. The sample lists around 64,000 clones, roughly 90% occurring once. About this clone: Its antigen is not known.

Broader study findings: Relative stability marked proton patients; photon patients lost diversity and naive cells. In patients who died, overall survival fell as post-nadir TCR diversity dropped more. After the lymphocyte nadir, photon-treated repertoires showed oligoclonal expansion, especially of CD8+ Temra cells.

The input for sequencing was peripheral blood, taken from a patient treated with proton-based radiotherapy. This clonotype was sampled from a man aged 80 or over with esophageal cancer. The V gene is TRBV10-1, the J gene TRBJ2-1; 12 bases are a match to TRBD1. The DNA of the CDR3 is TGCGCCAGCTCTTACTTTAGGGACAGGGGGCTTCATGAGCAGTTCTTC. Translation gives CASSYFRDRGLHEQFF.